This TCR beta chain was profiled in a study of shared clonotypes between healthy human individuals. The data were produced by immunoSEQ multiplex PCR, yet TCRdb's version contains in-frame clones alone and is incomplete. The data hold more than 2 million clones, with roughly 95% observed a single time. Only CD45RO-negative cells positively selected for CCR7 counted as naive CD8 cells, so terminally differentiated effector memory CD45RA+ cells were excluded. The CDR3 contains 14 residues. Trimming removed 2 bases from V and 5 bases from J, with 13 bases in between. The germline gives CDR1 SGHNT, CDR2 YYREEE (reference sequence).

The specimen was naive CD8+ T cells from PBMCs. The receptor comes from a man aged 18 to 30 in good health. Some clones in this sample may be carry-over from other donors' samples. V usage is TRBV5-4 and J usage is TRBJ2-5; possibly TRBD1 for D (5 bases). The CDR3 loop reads CASSFDGAGETQYF. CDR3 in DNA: TGTGCCAGCAGCTTCGATGGGGCTGGGGAGACCCAGTACTTC. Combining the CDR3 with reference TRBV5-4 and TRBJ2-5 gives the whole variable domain ETGVTQSPTHLIKTRGQQVTLRCSSQSGHNTVSWYQQALGQGPQFIFQYYREEENGRGNFPPRFSGLQFPNYSSELNVNALELDDSALYLCASSFDGAGETQYFGPGTRLLVL.